A single T cell receptor (beta chain) is shown here with its context. What it recognizes is unknown. This specimen belongs to a study of Ad26.COV2.S vaccination and SARS-CoV-2 variants. Study overall: The donor was enrolled in the Ad26.COV2.S arm of the COV1001 trial. The authors gave Ad26.COV2.S intramuscularly, either once or twice 56 days apart. General observations from the study: Vaccinees displayed broader spike-specific TCR repertoires than placebo recipients.

CDR1 and CDR2 from the germline V gene are SGHVS and FNYEAQ. V was shortened by 2 bases and J by 1 base, with 12 bases between the two germline ends. There are 16 residues in the CDR3. The treatment: roughly 18 received Ad26.COV2.S at low or high dose, single or two shots; five or six received placebo; per-sample allocation not given. Day 63 following the first vaccine or placebo injection was when the samples were taken. The individual, an adult aged 18-55 years, was a donor in Boston. The repertoire was sequenced with immunoSEQ multiplex PCR; TCRdb's copy has only in-frame clones and lacks some. The sample holds 300,000 to 350,000 clones, 90% seen once.

Source: peripheral blood, taken in a trial of Ad26.COV2.S vaccine versus placebo. The TCR comes from a person between 18 and 60 years old who received the Ad26.COV2.S COVID-19 vaccine or a placebo. The chain carries TRBV7-6 and TRBJ2-1, with no clear D. CDR3 sequence reads: CASSLRVVPSYNEQFF. The CDR3 DNA reads as TGTGCCAGCAGCTTAAGGGTAGTCCCTTCCTACAATGAGCAGTTCTTC.